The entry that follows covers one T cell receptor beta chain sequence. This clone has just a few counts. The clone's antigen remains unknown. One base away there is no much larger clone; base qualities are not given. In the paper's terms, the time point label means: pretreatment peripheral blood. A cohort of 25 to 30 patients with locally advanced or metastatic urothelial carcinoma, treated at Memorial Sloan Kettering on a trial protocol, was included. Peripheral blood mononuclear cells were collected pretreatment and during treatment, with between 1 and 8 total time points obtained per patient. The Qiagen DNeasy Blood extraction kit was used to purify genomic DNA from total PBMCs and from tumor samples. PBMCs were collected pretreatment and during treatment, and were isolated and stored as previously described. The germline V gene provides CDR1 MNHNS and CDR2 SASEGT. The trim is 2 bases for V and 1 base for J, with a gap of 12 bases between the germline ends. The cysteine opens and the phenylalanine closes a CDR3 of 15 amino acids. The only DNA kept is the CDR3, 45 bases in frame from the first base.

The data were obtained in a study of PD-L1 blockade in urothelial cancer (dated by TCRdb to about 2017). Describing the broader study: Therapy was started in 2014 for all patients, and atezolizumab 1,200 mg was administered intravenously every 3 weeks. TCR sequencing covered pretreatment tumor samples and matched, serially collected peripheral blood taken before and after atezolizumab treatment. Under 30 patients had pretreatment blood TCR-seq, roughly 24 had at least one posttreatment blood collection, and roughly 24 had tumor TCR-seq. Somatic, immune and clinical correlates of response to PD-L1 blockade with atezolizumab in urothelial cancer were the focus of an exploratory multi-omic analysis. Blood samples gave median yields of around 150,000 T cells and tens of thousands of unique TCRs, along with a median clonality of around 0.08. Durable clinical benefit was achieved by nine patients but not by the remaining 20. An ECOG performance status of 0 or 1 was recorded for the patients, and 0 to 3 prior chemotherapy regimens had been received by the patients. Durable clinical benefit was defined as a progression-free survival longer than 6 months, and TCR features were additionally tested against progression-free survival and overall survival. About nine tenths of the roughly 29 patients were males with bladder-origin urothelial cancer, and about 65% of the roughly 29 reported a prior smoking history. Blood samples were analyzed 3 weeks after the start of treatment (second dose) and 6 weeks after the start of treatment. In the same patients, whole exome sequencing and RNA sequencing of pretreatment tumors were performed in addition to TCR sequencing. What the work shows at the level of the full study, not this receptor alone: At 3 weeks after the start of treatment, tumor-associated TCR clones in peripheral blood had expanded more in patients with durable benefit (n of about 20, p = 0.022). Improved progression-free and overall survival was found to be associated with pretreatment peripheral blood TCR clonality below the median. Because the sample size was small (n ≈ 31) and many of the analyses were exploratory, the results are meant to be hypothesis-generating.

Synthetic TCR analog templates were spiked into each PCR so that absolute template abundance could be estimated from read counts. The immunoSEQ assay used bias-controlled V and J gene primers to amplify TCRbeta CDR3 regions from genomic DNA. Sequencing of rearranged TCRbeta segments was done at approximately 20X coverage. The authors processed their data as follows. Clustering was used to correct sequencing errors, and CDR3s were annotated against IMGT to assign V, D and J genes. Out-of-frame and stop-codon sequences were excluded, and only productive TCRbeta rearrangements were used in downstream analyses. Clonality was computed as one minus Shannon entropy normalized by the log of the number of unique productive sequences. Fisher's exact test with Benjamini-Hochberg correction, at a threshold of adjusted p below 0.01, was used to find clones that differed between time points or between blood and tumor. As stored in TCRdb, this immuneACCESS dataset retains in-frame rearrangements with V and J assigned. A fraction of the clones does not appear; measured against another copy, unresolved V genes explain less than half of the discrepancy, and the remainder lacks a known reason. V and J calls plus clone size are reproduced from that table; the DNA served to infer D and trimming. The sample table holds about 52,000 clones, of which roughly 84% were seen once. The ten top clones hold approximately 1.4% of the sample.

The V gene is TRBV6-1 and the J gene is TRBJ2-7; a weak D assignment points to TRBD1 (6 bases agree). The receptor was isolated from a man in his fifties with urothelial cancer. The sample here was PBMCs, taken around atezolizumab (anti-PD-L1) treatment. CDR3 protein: CASSEFGRGSYEQYF. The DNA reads TGTGCCAGCAGTGAATTTGGCAGGGGATCCTACGAGCAGTACTTC.